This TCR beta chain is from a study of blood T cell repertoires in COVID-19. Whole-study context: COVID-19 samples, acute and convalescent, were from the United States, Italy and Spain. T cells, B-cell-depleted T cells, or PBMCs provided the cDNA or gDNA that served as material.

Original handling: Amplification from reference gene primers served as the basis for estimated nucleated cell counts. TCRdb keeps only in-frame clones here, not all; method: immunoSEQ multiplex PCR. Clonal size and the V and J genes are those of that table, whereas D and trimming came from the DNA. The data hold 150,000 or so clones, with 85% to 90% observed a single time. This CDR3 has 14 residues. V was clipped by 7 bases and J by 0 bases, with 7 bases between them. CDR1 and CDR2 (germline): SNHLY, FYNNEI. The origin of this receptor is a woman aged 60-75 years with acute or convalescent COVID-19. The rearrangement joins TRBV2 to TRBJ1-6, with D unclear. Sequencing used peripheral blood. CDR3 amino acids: CASTRSSYNSPLHF. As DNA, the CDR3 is TGTGCCAGCACAAGGAGCTCCTATAATTCACCCCTCCACTTT.